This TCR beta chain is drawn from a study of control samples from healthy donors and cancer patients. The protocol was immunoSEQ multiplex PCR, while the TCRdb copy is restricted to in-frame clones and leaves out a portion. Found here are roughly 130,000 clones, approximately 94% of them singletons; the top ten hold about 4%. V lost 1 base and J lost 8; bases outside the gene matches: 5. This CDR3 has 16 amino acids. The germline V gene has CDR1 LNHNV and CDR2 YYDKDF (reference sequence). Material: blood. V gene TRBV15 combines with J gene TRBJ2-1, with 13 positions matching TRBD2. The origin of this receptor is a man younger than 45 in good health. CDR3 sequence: CATSRVTSGGEYEQFF. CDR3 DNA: TGTGCCACCAGCAGAGTCACTAGCGGGGGGGAGTATGAGCAGTTCTTC.